This TCR beta chain was sequenced for a study of neurological immune-mediated disorders. The output of every sequencing run exceeded 200 million TCR-beta sequences, derived from 15-18 subjects. TCRdb independently ran MiXCR on the 5' RACE reads; one entry per CDR3 protein. The data contain some 65,000 distinct CDR3 sequences, 3.5% to 5% of them seen just once; the ten biggest clones take up more than 2.5%. CDR3 length equals 15 residues. CDR1 is MNHNY and CDR2 is SVGAGI in the germline V gene (reference sequence). V lost 2 bases and J 7 bases, leaving 14 bases between the germline ends. This clonotype was observed at least ten times.

This sequence originates from a man over 45 with multiple sclerosis. The J gene is TRBJ2-2, the V gene TRBV6-6; D is unclear. The specimen was PBMCs. This CDR3 reads CASSYLPSRNGELFF. The DNA for the CDR3 is TGTGCCAGCAGTTACCTGCCCAGCAGGAACGGGGAGCTGTTTTTT.